Listed below are T cell receptor beta chains from one sample, sequenced in a study of T-cell reconstitution after alpha-beta-depleted transplantation in children. MiXCR was run by TCRdb on the PCR reads, yielding one entry per CDR3 protein. The sample shows tens of thousands of distinct CDR3 sequences, just under 5% of them seen only once. The material sequenced was PBMCs, mostly from graft donor cells, taken 180 days after TCRalphabeta/CD19-depleted stem cell transplant. These receptors all come from a boy younger than two who had a stem cell transplant for acute myeloid leukemia, so the T cells may come from the graft donor. Both conserved end residues are part of each CDR3. A D gene is named only where the DNA matches it firmly. The size entry is marked missing in some rows and otherwise reads once, few, many or a size class.

d_call: TRBD1
j_call: TRBJ2-1
clone_size: many
v_call: TRBV2
cdr3_aa: CASSRDRGPAEQFF
cdr3_nt: TGTGCCAGCAGTAGGGACAGGGGGCCGGCTGAGCAGTTCTTC

d_call: .
j_call: TRBJ2-1
clone_size: many
v_call: TRBV12-5
cdr3_aa: CASGPAGRHEQFF
cdr3_nt: TGTGCTAGTGGGCCCGCCGGGCGGCATGAGCAGTTCTTC

d_call: .
j_call: TRBJ2-7
clone_size: many
v_call: TRBV27
cdr3_aa: CASSLLVGSSYEQYF
cdr3_nt: TGTGCCAGCAGTTTATTGGTAGGGAGCTCCTACGAGCAGTACTTC

d_call: .
j_call: TRBJ2-1
clone_size: .
v_call: TRBV30
cdr3_aa: CAWTTGGEQFF
cdr3_nt: TGTGCCTGGACAACCGGGGGTGAGCAGTTCTTC

d_call: .
j_call: TRBJ2-7
clone_size: many
v_call: TRBV20-1
cdr3_aa: CSARMWPYEQYF
cdr3_nt: TGCAGTGCTAGAATGTGGCCCTACGAGCAGTACTTC

d_call: .
j_call: TRBJ1-2
clone_size: many
v_call: TRBV6-5
cdr3_aa: CASSYSTSANYGYTF
cdr3_nt: TGTGCCAGCAGTTACTCAACGTCCGCTAACTATGGCTACACCTTC

d_call: .
j_call: TRBJ2-7
clone_size: many
v_call: TRBV13
cdr3_aa: CASSWPGVAYEQYF
cdr3_nt: TGTGCCAGCAGCTGGCCAGGGGTTGCCTACGAGCAGTACTTC

d_call: .
j_call: TRBJ2-3
clone_size: many
v_call: TRBV7-2
cdr3_aa: CASSLGTGTPTDTQYF
cdr3_nt: TGTGCCAGCAGCTTAGGAACCGGGACGCCGACAGATACGCAGTATTTT

d_call: TRBD2
j_call: TRBJ2-7
clone_size: many
v_call: TRBV13
cdr3_aa: CASSLYRTSGRSYEQYF
cdr3_nt: TGTGCCAGCAGCTTATACAGGACTAGCGGGCGCTCCTACGAGCAGTACTTC

d_call: .
j_call: TRBJ1-1
clone_size: many
v_call: TRBV28
cdr3_aa: CASSLYRDTEAFF
cdr3_nt: TGTGCCAGCAGTTTATACAGGGACACTGAAGCTTTCTTT

d_call: TRBD1
j_call: TRBJ2-7
clone_size: many
v_call: TRBV20-1
cdr3_aa: CSASWDRGYEQYF
cdr3_nt: TGCAGTGCAAGCTGGGACAGGGGATACGAGCAGTACTTC

d_call: TRBD1
j_call: TRBJ2-3
clone_size: many
v_call: TRBV12-3/TRBV12-4
cdr3_aa: CASSLARQGDTQYF
cdr3_nt: TGTGCCAGCAGTTTAGCCCGACAGGGGGATACGCAGTATTTT

d_call: .
j_call: TRBJ1-1
clone_size: many
v_call: TRBV29-1
cdr3_aa: CSVGRRLNTEAFF
cdr3_nt: TGCAGCGTTGGTCGACGATTGAACACTGAAGCTTTCTTT

d_call: TRBD1
j_call: TRBJ2-5
clone_size: many
v_call: TRBV29-1
cdr3_aa: CSVEDHLGRGRLETQYF
cdr3_nt: TGCAGCGTTGAAGATCACTTGGGAAGGGGGCGGTTAGAGACCCAGTACTTC

d_call: .
j_call: TRBJ2-3
clone_size: many
v_call: TRBV12-3/TRBV12-4
cdr3_aa: CASSLRAWGTDTQYF
cdr3_nt: TGTGCCAGCAGTTTAAGAGCGTGGGGCACAGATACGCAGTATTTT

d_call: .
j_call: TRBJ2-7
clone_size: many
v_call: TRBV20-1
cdr3_aa: CSASYGVSSYEQYF
cdr3_nt: TGCAGTGCTAGTTACGGGGTTAGCTCCTACGAGCAGTACTTC

d_call: TRBD1
j_call: TRBJ2-6
clone_size: few
v_call: TRBV4-1
cdr3_aa: CASSQAGTGGSGANVLTF
cdr3_nt: TGCGCCAGCAGCCAAGCCGGGACAGGAGGCTCTGGGGCCAACGTCCTGACTTTC

d_call: .
j_call: TRBJ1-2
clone_size: many
v_call: TRBV5-4
cdr3_aa: CASSFADNPYGYTF
cdr3_nt: TGTGCCAGCAGCTTTGCCGACAACCCCTATGGCTACACCTTC

d_call: .
j_call: TRBJ2-1
clone_size: many
v_call: TRBV11-2
cdr3_aa: CASGVDPYNEQFF
cdr3_nt: TGTGCCAGCGGGGTAGATCCCTACAATGAGCAGTTCTTC

d_call: .
j_call: TRBJ1-1
clone_size: many
v_call: TRBV20-1
cdr3_aa: CSARIPRGGNTEAFF
cdr3_nt: TGCAGTGCTAGGATCCCCCGGGGCGGGAACACTGAAGCTTTCTTT

d_call: .
j_call: TRBJ2-3
clone_size: many
v_call: TRBV20-1
cdr3_aa: CSATDRLIPSTDTQYF
cdr3_nt: TGCAGTGCTACTGACAGACTCATCCCTTCCACAGATACGCAGTATTTT

d_call: .
j_call: TRBJ1-5
clone_size: many
v_call: TRBV6-5
cdr3_aa: CASSHRWGQPQHF
cdr3_nt: TGTGCCAGCAGTCACAGGTGGGGCCAGCCCCAGCATTTT

d_call: .
j_call: TRBJ2-7
clone_size: many
v_call: TRBV6-2/TRBV6-3
cdr3_aa: CASSSGDPYYEQYF
cdr3_nt: TGTGCCAGCAGTTCGGGGGATCCTTACTACGAGCAGTACTTC

d_call: .
j_call: TRBJ2-3
clone_size: many
v_call: TRBV20-1
cdr3_aa: CSARATSGTDTQYF
cdr3_nt: TGCAGTGCTAGAGCAACCAGCGGCACAGATACGCAGTATTTT

d_call: .
j_call: TRBJ1-3
clone_size: many
v_call: TRBV10-3
cdr3_aa: CAISRDFGNTIYF
cdr3_nt: TGTGCCATCAGTAGGGACTTCGGAAACACCATATATTTT

d_call: .
j_call: TRBJ2-2
clone_size: many
v_call: TRBV2
cdr3_aa: CASSEEPRNTGELFF
cdr3_nt: TGTGCCAGCAGTGAAGAACCGAGGAACACCGGGGAGCTGTTTTTT

d_call: TRBD2
j_call: TRBJ2-2
clone_size: many
v_call: TRBV7-8
cdr3_aa: CASSLAGGGGGELFF
cdr3_nt: TGTGCCAGCAGCTTAGCCGGCGGGGGGGGCGGGGAGCTGTTTTTT

d_call: TRBD1
j_call: TRBJ1-1
clone_size: many
v_call: TRBV19
cdr3_aa: CASSPDRVESYTEAFF
cdr3_nt: TGTGCCAGTAGCCCTGACAGGGTTGAGAGCTACACTGAAGCTTTCTTT

d_call: TRBD2
j_call: TRBJ2-3
clone_size: many
v_call: TRBV5-1
cdr3_aa: CASSFVGWLAGRITDTQYF
cdr3_nt: TGCGCCAGCAGCTTCGTCGGTTGGCTAGCGGGGAGAATCACAGATACGCAGTATTTT

d_call: .
j_call: TRBJ2-5
clone_size: many
v_call: TRBV27
cdr3_aa: CASSPWEDQETQYF
cdr3_nt: TGTGCCAGCAGTCCCTGGGAGGACCAAGAGACCCAGTACTTC

d_call: TRBD1
j_call: TRBJ2-3
clone_size: many
v_call: TRBV13
cdr3_aa: CASSFPPGTGGTDTQYF
cdr3_nt: TGTGCCAGCAGCTTCCCCCCCGGGACAGGGGGCACAGATACGCAGTATTTT

d_call: .
j_call: TRBJ2-7
clone_size: many
v_call: TRBV4-3
cdr3_aa: CASSQDGTGAYEQYF
cdr3_nt: TGCGCCAGCAGCCAAGATGGGACTGGGGCCTACGAGCAGTACTTC

d_call: .
j_call: TRBJ2-2
clone_size: many
v_call: TRBV4-3
cdr3_aa: CASSHRNRPGELFF
cdr3_nt: TGCGCCAGCAGCCATAGAAACAGGCCCGGGGAGCTGTTTTTT